The 10 T cell receptor beta chains in this list originate from one sample, sequenced in a study of CD8 T cells in ankylosing spondylitis. One entry per CDR3 protein, called by TCRdb with MiXCR from the 5' RACE reads. The sample comprises around 300,000 distinct CDR3 sequences, approximately 10% of which are singletons, and roughly 9.1% rests with the top ten. The material sequenced was blood, either unsorted or a sorted T cell fraction (not recorded which). These TCRs come from a female donor with ankylosing spondylitis or in good health (not recorded which).

The chain joins TRBV11-2 to TRBJ2-7, with D perhaps matching TRBD2 (5 bases). Germline V CDR1 and CDR2: SGHAT, FQNNGV. V lost 0 bases and J lost 0, with 12 bases in between. The CDR3 loop spans 16 amino acids. The CDR3 protein is CASSLEERASSYEQYF. CDR3 in DNA: TGTGCCAGCAGCTTAGAGGAGAGGGCGAGCTCCTACGAGCAGTACTTC. Full variable domain (outside the CDR3, taken from reference TRBV11-2 and TRBJ2-7): EAGVAQSPRYKIIEKRQSVAFWCNPISGHATLYWYQQILGQGPKLLIQFQNNGVVDDSQLPKDRFSAERLKGVDSTLKIQPAKLEDSAVYLCASSLEERASSYEQYFGPGTRLTVT.

In the case of this clonotype: This could be a read error, since a much larger clone is one nucleotide away. The chain couples TRBV2 to TRBJ2-4, with 7 bases lining up with TRBD1. Germline V lookup: CDR1 SNHLY, CDR2 FYNNEI. CDR3 length: 16 amino acids. V lost 4 bases and J lost 0; bases outside the gene matches: 6. The CDR3 region is CASSAHRGLAKNIQYF. The DNA of the CDR3 is TGTGCCAGCAGTGCCCACAGGGGTTTAGCCAAAAACATTCAGTACTTC.

This clonotype was picked up many times. This CDR3 is CASISNTGELFF. The CDR3 bases are TGCGCCAGCATCTCCAACACCGGGGAGCTGTTTTTT. This chain joins TRBV5-1 and TRBJ2-2, with unresolved D. With 6 bases removed from V and 2 bases from J, the gap between germline ends came to 5 bases. The V gene's germline CDR1 is SGHRS and CDR2 YFSETQ. The CDR3 is 12 residues long. Combining the CDR3 with reference TRBV5-1 and TRBJ2-2 gives the whole variable domain KAGVTQTPRYLIKTRGQQVTLSCSPISGHRSVSWYQQTPGQGLQFLFEYFSETQRNKGNFPGRFSGRQFSNSRSEMNVSTLELGDSALYLCASISNTGELFFGEGSRLTVL.

This clonotype was recorded many times. The genes are TRBV10-1 and TRBJ2-3; possibly TRBD2 for D (6 bases). CDR3 size: 14 residues. Trimming shortened V by 3 bases and J by 4 bases, and 11 bases separated the two germline ends. The germline V gene has CDR1 WNHNN and CDR2 SYGVQD (reference sequence). This CDR3 reads CASSDRRDPDTQYF. The CDR3 coding sequence is TGCGCCAGCAGTGATCGGAGGGACCCAGATACGCAGTATTTT.

The chain recombines TRBV7-2 with TRBJ2-7, with 12 bases aligning to TRBD2. This CDR3 contains 15 residues. Germline trimming cut 4 bases from V and 3 bases from J; bases unmatched to any gene: 4. Germline CDR1 reads SGHTA; CDR2 reads FQGNSA. The CDR3 spells CASSSRTSGIYEQYF. CDR3 DNA sequence: TGTGCCAGCAGCTCTCGGACTAGCGGGATCTACGAGCAGTACTTC.

The CDR3 DNA sequence: TGCAGCGTTCGGGTCCTCAGATCTAATGAGCAGTTCTTC. Translated: CSVRVLRSNEQFF. The chain uses TRBV29-1 and TRBJ2-1; D is unresolved. CDR1 SQVTM and CDR2 ANQGSEA come from the germline V gene. V was pared by 5 bases and J by 7 bases, with 15 bases between. This CDR3 contains 13 residues.

This clonotype was seen at least ten times. J is TRBJ2-1 and V is TRBV28; 10 nucleotides align to TRBD2. J was trimmed by 7 bases and V by 4 bases; bases with no gene match: 7. Germline CDR1 MDHEN, CDR2 SYDVKM. The CDR3 runs 15 residues. The CDR3 sequence is CASSSPGLAVNEQFF. The CDR3 DNA follows: TGTGCCAGCAGTTCTCCCGGACTAGCGGTTAATGAGCAGTTCTTC.

This chain connects TRBV3-1 to TRBJ2-7, with 9 bases fitting TRBD2. The CDR3 extends over 12 amino acids. V lost 7 bases and J lost 6; bases outside the gene matches: 4. Germline CDR1 is LGHDT and CDR2 is YNNKEL (reference sequence). CDR3 DNA sequence: TGTGCCAGCAAGGGCGGGGGGGCCGAGCAGTACTTC. Its protein product is CASKGGGAEQYF.

This clonotype has a count of ten or more. The chain employs TRBV16 and TRBJ1-2; 8 nucleotides align to TRBD1. Germline V CDR1 and CDR2: KGHSY, FQNENV. This CDR3 spans 13 amino acids. After removal of 2 bases from V and 5 bases from J, the junction contained 1 base not matched to a gene. The CDR3, as DNA: TGTGCCAGCAGCCAAGACAGGGGATATGGCTACACCTTC. The encoded protein is CASSQDRGYGYTF.

This chain connects TRBV14 to TRBJ2-2, with D possibly being TRBD1 or TRBD2 (5 bases each). CDR1 SGHDN and CDR2 FVKESK come from the germline V gene. This CDR3 has 15 residues. V lost 2 bases to trimming and J lost 9 bases, with 16 bases between them. CDR3 residues: CASSQSGTPGRELFF. CDR3 DNA: TGTGCCAGCAGCCAAAGTGGGACGCCCGGCCGGGAGCTGTTTTTT.